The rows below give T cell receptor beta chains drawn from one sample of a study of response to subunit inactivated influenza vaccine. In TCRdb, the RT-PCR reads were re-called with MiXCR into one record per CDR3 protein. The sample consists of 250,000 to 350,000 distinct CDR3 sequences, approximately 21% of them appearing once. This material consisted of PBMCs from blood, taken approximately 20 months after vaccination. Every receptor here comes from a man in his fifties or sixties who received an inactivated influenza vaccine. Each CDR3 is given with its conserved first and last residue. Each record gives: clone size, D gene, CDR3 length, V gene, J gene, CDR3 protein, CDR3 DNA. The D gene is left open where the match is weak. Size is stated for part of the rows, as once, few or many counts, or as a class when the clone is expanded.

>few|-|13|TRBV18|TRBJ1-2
CASSPDSSYGYTF
TGTGCCAGCTCACCGGACAGCTCCTATGGCTACACCTTC
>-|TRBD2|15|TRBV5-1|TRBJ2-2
CASSLARGAAGELFF
TGCGCCAGCAGCTTGGCGCGGGGGGCCGCCGGGGAGCTGTTTTTT
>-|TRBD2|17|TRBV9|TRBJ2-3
CASSPRTSGRRADTQYF
TGTGCCAGCAGCCCCCGGACTAGCGGGAGACGAGCAGATACGCAGTATTTT
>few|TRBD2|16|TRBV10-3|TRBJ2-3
CAISSSGGTSTDTQYF
TGTGCCATCAGTTCTAGCGGGGGGACAAGCACAGATACGCAGTATTTT
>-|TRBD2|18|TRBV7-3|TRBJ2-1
CASSPMSSSSGRYNEQFF
TGTGCCAGCAGCCCTATGAGTTCGTCTAGCGGGAGATACAATGAGCAGTTCTTC
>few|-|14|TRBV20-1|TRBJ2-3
CSARAGQFTDTQYF
TGCAGTGCCCGAGCAGGACAGTTCACAGATACGCAGTATTTT
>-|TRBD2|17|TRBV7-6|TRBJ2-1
CASSPRTSGSSYNEQFF
TGTGCCAGCAGCCCCAGGACTAGCGGGAGTTCCTACAATGAGCAGTTCTTC
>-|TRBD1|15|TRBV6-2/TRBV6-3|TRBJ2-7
CASLKRNRGTYEQYF
TGTGCCAGCCTTAAAAGGAACAGGGGGACCTACGAGCAGTACTTC
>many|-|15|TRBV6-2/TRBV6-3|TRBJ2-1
CASSNAGRSYNEQFF
TGTGCCAGCAGTAACGCCGGTAGATCCTACAATGAGCAGTTCTTC
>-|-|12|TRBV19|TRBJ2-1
CASSPFRSEQFF
TGTGCCAGTAGCCCTTTTAGATCTGAGCAGTTCTTC
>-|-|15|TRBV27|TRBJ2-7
CATLTSVGTRGEQYF
TGTGCCACCTTAACTTCCGTCGGGACAAGGGGCGAGCAGTACTTC
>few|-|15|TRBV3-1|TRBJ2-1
CASSSYSRGRNEQFF
TGTGCCAGCAGCTCGTACTCCCGGGGCCGCAATGAGCAGTTCTTC
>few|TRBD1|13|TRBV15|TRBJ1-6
CATTGTAHSPLHF
TGTGCCACGACCGGGACAGCTCATTCACCCCTCCACTTT
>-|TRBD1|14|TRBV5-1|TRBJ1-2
CASSLEGQRGGYTF
TGCGCCAGCAGCTTGGAGGGACAGAGGGGTGGCTACACCTTC
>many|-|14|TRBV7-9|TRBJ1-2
CASSRAALNYGYTF
TGTGCCAGCAGCCGCGCCGCGCTAAACTATGGCTACACCTTC
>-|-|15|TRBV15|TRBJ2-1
CATSINRFGDNEQFF
TGTGCCACCAGCATTAACAGATTTGGGGACAATGAGCAGTTCTTC
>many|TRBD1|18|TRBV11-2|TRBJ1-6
CASSLYGVQGLWNSPLHF
TGTGCCAGCAGCTTATACGGGGTACAGGGGTTGTGGAATTCACCCCTCCACTTT